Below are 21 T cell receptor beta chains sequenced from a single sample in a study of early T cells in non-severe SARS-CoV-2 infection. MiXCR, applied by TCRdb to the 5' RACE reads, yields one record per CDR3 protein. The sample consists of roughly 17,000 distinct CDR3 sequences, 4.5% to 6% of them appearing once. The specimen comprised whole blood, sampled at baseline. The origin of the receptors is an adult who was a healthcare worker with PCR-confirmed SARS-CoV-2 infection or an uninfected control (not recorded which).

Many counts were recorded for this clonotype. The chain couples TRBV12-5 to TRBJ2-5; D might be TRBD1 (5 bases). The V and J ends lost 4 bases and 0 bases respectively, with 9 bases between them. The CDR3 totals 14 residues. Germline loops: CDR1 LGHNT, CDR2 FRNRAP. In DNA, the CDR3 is TGTGCTAGTGGTTCAGGGTGGAACCAAGAGACCCAGTACTTC. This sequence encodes CASGSGWNQETQYF. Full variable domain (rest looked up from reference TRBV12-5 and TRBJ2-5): DARVTQTPRHKVTEMGQEVTMRCQPILGHNTVFWYRQTMMQGLELLAYFRNRAPLDDSGMPKDRFSAEMPDATLATLKIQPSEPRDSAVYFCASGSGWNQETQYFGPGTRLLVL.

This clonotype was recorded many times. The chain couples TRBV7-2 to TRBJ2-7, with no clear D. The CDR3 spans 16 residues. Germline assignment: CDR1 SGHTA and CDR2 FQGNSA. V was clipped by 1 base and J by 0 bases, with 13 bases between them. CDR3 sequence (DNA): TGTGCCAGCAGCTTAGGCCTGTTAGCAGGCTCCTACGAGCAGTACTTC. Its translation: CASSLGLLAGSYEQYF.

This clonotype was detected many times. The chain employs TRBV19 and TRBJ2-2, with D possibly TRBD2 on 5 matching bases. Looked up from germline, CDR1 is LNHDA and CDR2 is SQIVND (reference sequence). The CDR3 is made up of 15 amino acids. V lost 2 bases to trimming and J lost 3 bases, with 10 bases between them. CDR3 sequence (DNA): TGTGCCAGTAGTATATCCCCCGGGGACACCGGGGAGCTGTTTTTT. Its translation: CASSISPGDTGELFF.

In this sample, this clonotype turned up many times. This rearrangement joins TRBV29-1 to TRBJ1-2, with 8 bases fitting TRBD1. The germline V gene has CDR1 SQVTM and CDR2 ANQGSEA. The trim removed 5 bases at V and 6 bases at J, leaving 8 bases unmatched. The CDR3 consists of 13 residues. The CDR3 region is CSVTRTGRDGYTF. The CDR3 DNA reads TGCAGCGTTACAAGGACAGGGCGTGATGGCTACACCTTC.

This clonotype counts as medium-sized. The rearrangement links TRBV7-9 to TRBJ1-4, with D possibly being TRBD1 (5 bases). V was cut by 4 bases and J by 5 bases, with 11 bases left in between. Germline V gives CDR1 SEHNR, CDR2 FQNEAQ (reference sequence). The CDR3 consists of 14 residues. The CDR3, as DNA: TGTGCCAGCAGCTGGGGAGGGACGAATGAAAAACTGTTTTTT. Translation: CASSWGGTNEKLFF.

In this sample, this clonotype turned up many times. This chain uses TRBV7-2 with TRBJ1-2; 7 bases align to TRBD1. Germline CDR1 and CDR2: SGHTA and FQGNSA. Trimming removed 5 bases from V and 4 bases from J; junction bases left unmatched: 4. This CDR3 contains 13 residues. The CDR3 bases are TGTGCCAGCAGCCGGGACAGCTTCTATGGCTACACCTTC. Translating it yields CASSRDSFYGYTF.

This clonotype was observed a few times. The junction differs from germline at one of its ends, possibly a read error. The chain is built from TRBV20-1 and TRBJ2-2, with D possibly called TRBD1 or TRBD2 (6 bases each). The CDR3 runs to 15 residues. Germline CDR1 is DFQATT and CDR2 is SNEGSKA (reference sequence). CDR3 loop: CSARDIRGQAGELFF. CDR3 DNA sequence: TGCAGTGCAAGAGACATCCGGGGGCAAGCCGGGGAGCTGTTTTTT.

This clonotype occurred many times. CDR3 region: CASSVTGGAYEQYF. The CDR3 bases are TGTGCCAGCAGCGTCACAGGGGGGGCTTACGAGCAGTACTTC. The chain combines TRBV9 with TRBJ2-7, with D maybe TRBD1 (8 bases). Trimming cost V 2 bases and J 4 bases, with 13 bases left between them. CDR1 and CDR2 from the germline V gene are SGDLS and YYNGEE. This CDR3 spans 14 amino acids.

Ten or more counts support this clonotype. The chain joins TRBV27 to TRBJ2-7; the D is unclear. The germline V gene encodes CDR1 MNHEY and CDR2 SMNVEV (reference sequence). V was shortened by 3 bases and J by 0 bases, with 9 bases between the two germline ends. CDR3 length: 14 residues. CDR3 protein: CASSFSRNSYEQYF. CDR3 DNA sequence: TGTGCCAGCAGTTTTAGCAGGAACTCCTACGAGCAGTACTTC.

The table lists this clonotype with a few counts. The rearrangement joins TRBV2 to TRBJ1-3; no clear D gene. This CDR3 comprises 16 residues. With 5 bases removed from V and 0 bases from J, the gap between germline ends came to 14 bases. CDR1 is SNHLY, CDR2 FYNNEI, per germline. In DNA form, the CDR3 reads TGTGCCAGCAGTCCGATTGGCCCTTCCTCTGGAAACACCATATATTTT. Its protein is CASSPIGPSSGNTIYF.

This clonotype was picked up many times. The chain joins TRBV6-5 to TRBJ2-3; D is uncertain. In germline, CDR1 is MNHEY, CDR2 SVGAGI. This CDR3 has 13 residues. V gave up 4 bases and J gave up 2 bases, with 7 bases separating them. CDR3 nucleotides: TGTGCCAGCAGTTTCCGACACACAGATACGCAGTATTTT. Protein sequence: CASSFRHTDTQYF.

The CDR3 region has the DNA TGCAGTGCTAGATGGTACAGGGGCTACGAGCAGTACTTC. It codes for CSARWYRGYEQYF. J is TRBJ2-7 and V is TRBV20-1; TRBD1 matches 7 bases. The CDR3 has 13 amino acids. Losses at the gene ends were 2 bases for V and 3 bases for J; bases not matched to a gene: 4. CDR1 is DFQATT, CDR2 SNEGSKA, per germline (reference sequence).

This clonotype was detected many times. In DNA, the CDR3 is TGTGCCAGCACCCCCGGCCCGGGTAACACTGAAGCTTTCTTT. It yields the protein CASTPGPGNTEAFF. The chain recombines TRBV27 with TRBJ1-1; no definite D call. In germline, CDR1 is MNHEY, CDR2 SMNVEV (reference sequence). V lost 7 bases and J lost 2, with 14 bases in between. The CDR3 spans 14 residues.

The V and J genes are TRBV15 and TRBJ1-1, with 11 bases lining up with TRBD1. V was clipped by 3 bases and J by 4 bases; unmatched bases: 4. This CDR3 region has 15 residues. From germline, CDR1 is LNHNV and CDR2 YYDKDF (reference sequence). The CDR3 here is CATSRDRGRGTEAFF. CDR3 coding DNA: TGTGCCACCAGCAGGGACAGGGGGCGAGGCACTGAAGCTTTCTTT.

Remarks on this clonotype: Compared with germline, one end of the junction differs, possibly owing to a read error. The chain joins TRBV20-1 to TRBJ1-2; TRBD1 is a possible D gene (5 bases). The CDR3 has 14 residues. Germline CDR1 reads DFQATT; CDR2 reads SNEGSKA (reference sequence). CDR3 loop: CSAQGGLMMDGNTF. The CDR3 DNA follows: TGCAGTGCCCAGGGTGGCCTTATGATGGATGGCAACACCTTC.

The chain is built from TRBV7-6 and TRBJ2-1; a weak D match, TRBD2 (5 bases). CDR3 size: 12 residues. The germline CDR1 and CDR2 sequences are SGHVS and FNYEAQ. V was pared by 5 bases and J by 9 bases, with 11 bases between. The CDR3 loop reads CASSRREGEQFF. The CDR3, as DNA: TGTGCCAGCAGCCGACGCGAGGGTGAGCAGTTCTTC.

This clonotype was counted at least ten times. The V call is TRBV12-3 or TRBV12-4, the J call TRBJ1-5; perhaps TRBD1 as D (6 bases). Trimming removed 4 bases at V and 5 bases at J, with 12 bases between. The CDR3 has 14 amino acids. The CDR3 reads CASSSLGGDQPQHF. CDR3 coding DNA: TGTGCCAGCAGTTCTCTCGGGGGCGATCAGCCCCAGCATTTT.

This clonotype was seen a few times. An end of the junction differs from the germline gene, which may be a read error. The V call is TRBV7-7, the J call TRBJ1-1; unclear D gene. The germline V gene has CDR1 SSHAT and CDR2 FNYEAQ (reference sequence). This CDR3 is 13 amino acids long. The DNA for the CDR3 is TGTGCTAGCAGCTCGATATTGAACACTGAAGCTTTCTTT. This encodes CASSSILNTEAFF. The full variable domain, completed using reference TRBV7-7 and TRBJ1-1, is GAGVSQSPRYKVTKRGQDVTLRCDPISSHATLYWYQQALGQGPEFLTYFNYEAQPDKSGLPSDRFSAERPEGSISTLTIQRTEQRDSAMYRCASSSILNTEAFFGQGTRLTVV.

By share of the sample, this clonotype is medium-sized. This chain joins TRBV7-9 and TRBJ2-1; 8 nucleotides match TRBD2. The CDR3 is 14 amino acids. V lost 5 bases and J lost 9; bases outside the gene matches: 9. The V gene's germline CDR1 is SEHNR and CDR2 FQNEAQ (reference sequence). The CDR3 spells CASSPTSVLGEQFF. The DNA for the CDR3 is TGTGCCAGCAGCCCGACTAGCGTCCTGGGTGAGCAGTTCTTC.

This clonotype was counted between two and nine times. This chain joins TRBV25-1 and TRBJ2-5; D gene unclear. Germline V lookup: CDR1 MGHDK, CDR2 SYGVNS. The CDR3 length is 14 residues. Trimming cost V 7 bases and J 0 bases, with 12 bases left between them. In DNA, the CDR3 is TGTGCCAGCACGCCCGCCCAGTACCAAGAGACCCAGTACTTC. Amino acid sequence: CASTPAQYQETQYF. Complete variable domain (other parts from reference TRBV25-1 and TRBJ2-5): EADIYQTPRYLVIGTGKKITLECSQTMGHDKMYWYQQDPGMELHLIHYSYGVNSTEKGDLSSESTVSRIRTEHFPLTLESARPSHTSQYLCASTPAQYQETQYFGPGTRLLVL.

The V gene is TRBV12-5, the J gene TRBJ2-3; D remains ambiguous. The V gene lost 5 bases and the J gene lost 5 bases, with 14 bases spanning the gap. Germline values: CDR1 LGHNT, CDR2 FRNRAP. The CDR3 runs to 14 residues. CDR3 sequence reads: CASGPPGPVDTQYF. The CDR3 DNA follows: TGTGCTAGTGGTCCCCCAGGACCGGTAGATACGCAGTATTTT.